This T cell receptor (beta chain) was recorded in a study of CD8 T cells in ankylosing spondylitis listed by TCRdb under 2017. Describing the broader study: The study profiled T cell receptor beta repertoires in healthy donors and ankylosing spondylitis patients to find disease-linked TCR variants. In total, the full study cohort was made up of nearly 110 healthy donors and 25 or so ankylosing spondylitis patients. Peripheral blood was sampled, and synovial fluid was also collected from ankylosing spondylitis patients.

In the case of this clonotype: Its antigen is unknown. Qualities for individual bases were not recorded, and no much larger clone is one base off.

These reads were obtained on an Illumina HiSeq 2500. Quantitative 5'-RACE with molecular barcodes was used to prepare TCR beta libraries. Processing in the source paper ran as follows. Disease-linked TCR variants were identified with a new computational method built on a probabilistic model of VDJ rearrangement. The public reads were reanalyzed by TCRdb: fastp trimming at Q25, MiXCR alignment, in-frame beta chains only. Each record represents a unique CDR3 protein, reported with the most common genes and DNA among its rows. TCRdb, rather than the study authors, made the V and J calls. Here the sample has 700,000 to 1,000,000 distinct CDR3 sequences; about an eighth occur a single time. Less than 0.65% of the sample comes from the top ten. Overall study outcomes, separate from this receptor: The disease-linked clones were reported as significantly enriched in matched synovial fluid samples from ankylosing spondylitis patients. Blood from ankylosing spondylitis patients appeared to be characterized by a TCR beta motif composed of several highly homologous amino acid variants. A CD8+ phenotype was shown by the disease-linked clones, which were found at relatively low frequencies in peripheral blood. Some of the motif variants had been reported before in the synovial fluid and blood of reactive arthritis patients, a finding that suggests common disease-initiation mechanisms.

What was sequenced was blood, either unsorted or a sorted T cell fraction (not recorded which). This TCR derives from a male donor with ankylosing spondylitis.

At the DNA level, the sequence is TGCAGTGCCGGTTGGCTCAGCCAAGAGACCCAGTACTTC. This is translated as CSAGWLSQETQYF. The rearranged segments are TRBV20-1 and TRBJ2-5; no D gene can be assigned with confidence. The germline ends are 12 bases apart after V is trimmed by 6 bases and J by 1 base. CDR1 and CDR2, per the germline V gene (reference sequence), are DFQATT and SNEGSKA. Taken from cysteine to phenylalanine, the CDR3 has 13 residues. The entry retains the CDR3 DNA only, 39 bases that are in frame from base 1.